The following is a T cell receptor beta chain sequence with its context. Individuals selected for sequencing had exhibited CD8+CD57+ cell expansion on flow cytometry. TCR beta VDJ combinations and CDR3 sequences were profiled from genomic DNA. TCRdb used MiXCR to reprocess the reads, holding one entry per CDR3 protein. The data show roughly 80,000 distinct CDR3 sequences, approximately 70% seen once. This sample was included in a study of CD8+CD57+ T cells in acquired aplastic anemia. CDR1 is SGHTA and CDR2 is FQGTGA in the germline V gene. Trimming stripped 2 bases from V and 0 bases from J, with 14 bases between. The CDR3 totals 17 residues.

The sequencing sample was made of sorted CD4+, CD8+, or CD8+CD57+ T cells (not recorded which) from PBMCs. The sequence came from a human donor with aplastic anemia. This chain joins TRBV7-3 and TRBJ1-5; D is possibly TRBD1 (6 bases). CDR3 in amino acids: CASSLARPGDSNQPQHF. In nucleotides, the CDR3 is TGTGCCAGCAGCTTAGCCAGACCAGGGGATAGCAATCAGCCCCAGCATTTT.